This T cell receptor beta chain was retrieved from a study of T cell repertoires in cytomegalovirus infection. TCRdb reanalysed the reads using MiXCR and keeps one entry per CDR3 protein. The sample yields over 200,000 distinct CDR3 sequences, roughly an eighth seen once. This clonotype has at least ten counts. Germline V lookup: CDR1 SGHTA, CDR2 FQGTGA. This CDR3 has 13 residues. V was pared by 3 bases and J by 4 bases, with 7 bases between. This receptor was taken from a human donor in good health (CMV status not recorded). Some clones in this sample may be carry-over from other donors' samples. This rearrangement joins TRBV7-3 to TRBJ2-4; D unclear. The sequenced material came from PBMCs. DNA of the CDR3: TGTGCCAGCAGCTTGACAAGTAAAAACATTCAGTACTTC. This translates into CASSLTSKNIQYF.